The rows below give T cell receptor beta chains drawn from one sample of a study of technical replicates of blood from a few donors. Assay: immunoSEQ multiplex PCR; the TCRdb copy retains only in-frame clones and omits some. The sample gives some 63,000 clones, approximately 87% of which show up once; less than 5.5% is in the top ten. Sequenced: PBMCs. The receptors here all came from a human donor in good health. Some clones in this sample may be carry-over from other donors' samples. The CDR3 runs from the conserved cysteine through the conserved F or W. Each record gives: D gene, clone size, J gene, V gene, CDR3 DNA, CDR3 protein. The D gene is left open where the match is weak. Expanded clones get a size class; other rows say once, few or many, or leave the size out.

- - TRBJ2-5 TRBV7-7 TGTGCCAGCAGCTTAATAGCAGACCAAGAGACCCAGTACTTC CASSLIADQETQYF
TRBD2 - TRBJ2-5 TRBV28 TGTGCCAGCTTCAAAAGGTGGGGACTAGAGGAGGAAGAGACCCAGTACTTC CASFKRWGLEEEETQYF
- - TRBJ2-7 TRBV29-1 TGCAGCGTTATTGAGGGTAGTAGCGACGAGCAGTACTTC CSVIEGSSDEQYF
- - TRBJ1-1 TRBV12-5 TGTGCTAGTGGTTCGGTAACAGGGAGAAACACTGAAGCTTTCTTT CASGSVTGRNTEAFF
TRBD1 few TRBJ1-1 TRBV4-1 TGCGCCAGCAGCCAGGGACAGGGATTCAAAACTGAAGCTTTCTTT CASSQGQGFKTEAFF
TRBD2 - TRBJ2-1 TRBV28 TGTGCCAGCAATAATAGCGGGGGACGCAACTACAATGAGCAGTTCTTC CASNNSGGRNYNEQFF
TRBD1 - TRBJ1-1 TRBV4-2 TGTGCCAGCAGCCAGCAGGGGGCCCTGAACACTGAAGCTTTCTTT CASSQQGALNTEAFF
- - TRBJ2-1 TRBV13 TGTGCCAGTACCCGCCGGTCAGGAGGTGAGCAGTTCTTC CASTRRSGGEQFF
TRBD1 - TRBJ1-1 TRBV19 TGTGCCAGTACCACAGGGGGTAGCACTGAAGCTTTCTTT CASTTGGSTEAFF
TRBD1 - TRBJ2-3 TRBV5-4 TGTGCCAGCAGCTTGGCGGCAGGGGGTGTGGATACGCAGTATTTT CASSLAAGGVDTQYF
TRBD1 - TRBJ1-6 TRBV6-5 TGTGCCAGCAGTTACGAAAACAGGGGGAATTCACCCCTCCACTTT CASSYENRGNSPLHF
- - TRBJ2-7 TRBV4-2 TGTGCCAGCAGCCGCGTACAGGGCTCACTAAACGAGCAGTACTTC CASSRVQGSLNEQYF
TRBD1 - TRBJ2-1 TRBV6-1 TGTGCCAGCAGTCCAGGGGGCTTTGCTGTAGATGAGCAGTTCTTC CASSPGGFAVDEQFF
- - TRBJ1-6 TRBV7-2 TGTGCCAGCAGCTTAGGCCCATCCTCGGGGAATTCACCCCTCCACTTT CASSLGPSSGNSPLHF
TRBD1 - TRBJ2-3 TRBV10-3 TGTGCCACCACTGCCGGACAGGGCACAGATACGCAGTATTTT CATTAGQGTDTQYF
TRBD2 - TRBJ2-7 TRBV4-1 TGCGCCAGCAGCCAAGACTTAGCGGGAGTCTCCGAGCAGTACTTC CASSQDLAGVSEQYF
- - TRBJ1-2 TRBV7-2 TGTGCCAGCAGCTTAGTGCGGATCTATGGCTACACCTTC CASSLVRIYGYTF
TRBD1 - TRBJ2-7 TRBV15 TGTGCCACCAGCAGAGTAGGGACAGGGGACTACGAGCAGTACTTC CATSRVGTGDYEQYF
- - TRBJ1-6 TRBV9 TGTGCCAGCAGCGTGGAGGAAAGCTCCTATAATTCACCCCTCCACTTT CASSVEESSYNSPLHF
TRBD2 - TRBJ2-3 TRBV29-1 TGCAGCGTTGGGACTAGCACTAGCACAGATACGCAGTATTTT CSVGTSTSTDTQYF
TRBD1 - TRBJ1-1 TRBV28 TGTGCCAGCAGTTCCGGCGGACAGGGTAGCCCTGAAGCTTTCTTT CASSSGGQGSPEAFF
TRBD2 - TRBJ2-3 TRBV2 TGTGCCAGCGTCCGGGACTATAGTCAGTATTTT CASVRDYSQYF